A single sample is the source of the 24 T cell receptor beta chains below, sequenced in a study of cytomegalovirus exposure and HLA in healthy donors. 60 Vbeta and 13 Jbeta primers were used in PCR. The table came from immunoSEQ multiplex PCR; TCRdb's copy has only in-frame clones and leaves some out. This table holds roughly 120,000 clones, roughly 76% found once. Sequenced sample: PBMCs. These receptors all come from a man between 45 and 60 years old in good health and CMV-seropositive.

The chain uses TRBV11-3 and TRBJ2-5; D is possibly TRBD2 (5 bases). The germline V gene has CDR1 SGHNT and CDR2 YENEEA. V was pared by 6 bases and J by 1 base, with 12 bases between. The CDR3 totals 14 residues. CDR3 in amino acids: CASSPGGGQETQYF. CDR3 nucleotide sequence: TGTGCCAGCAGTCCAGGAGGCGGCCAAGAGACCCAGTACTTC.

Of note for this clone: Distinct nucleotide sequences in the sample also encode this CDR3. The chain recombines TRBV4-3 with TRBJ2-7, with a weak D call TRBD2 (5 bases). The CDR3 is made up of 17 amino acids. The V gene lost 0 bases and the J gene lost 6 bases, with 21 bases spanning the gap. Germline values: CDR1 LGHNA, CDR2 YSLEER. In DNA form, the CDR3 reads TGCGCCAGCAGCCAAGAGTTCATCGGAGGACTTCAAGGCGAGCAGTACTTC. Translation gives CASSQEFIGGLQGEQYF.

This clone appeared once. CDR3 DNA sequence: TGCGCCAGCAGCCCTGGACAGGGATGGTTGGTACGAGATACGCAGTATTTT. The encoded protein is CASSPGQGWLVRDTQYF. The chain has TRBV5-1 and TRBJ2-3, with TRBD1 matching over 8 bases. Germline loops: CDR1 SGHRS, CDR2 YFSETQ. Trimming at V came to 4 bases and at J to 5 bases, leaving 15 bases not matched to a gene. The length of the CDR3 is 17 residues.

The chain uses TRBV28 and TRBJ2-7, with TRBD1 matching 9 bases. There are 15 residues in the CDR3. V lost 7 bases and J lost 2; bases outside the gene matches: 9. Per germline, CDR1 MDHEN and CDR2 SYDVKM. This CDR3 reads CASIDNRGLAYEQYF. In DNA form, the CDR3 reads TGTGCCAGCATCGACAACAGGGGGCTCGCCTACGAGCAGTACTTC.

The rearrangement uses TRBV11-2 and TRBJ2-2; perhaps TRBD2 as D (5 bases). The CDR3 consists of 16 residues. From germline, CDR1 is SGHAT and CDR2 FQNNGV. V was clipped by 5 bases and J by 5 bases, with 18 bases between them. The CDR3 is CASSPLVRRKTGELFF. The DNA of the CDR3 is TGTGCCAGCAGCCCGTTAGTGAGGAGGAAAACCGGGGAGCTGTTTTTT.

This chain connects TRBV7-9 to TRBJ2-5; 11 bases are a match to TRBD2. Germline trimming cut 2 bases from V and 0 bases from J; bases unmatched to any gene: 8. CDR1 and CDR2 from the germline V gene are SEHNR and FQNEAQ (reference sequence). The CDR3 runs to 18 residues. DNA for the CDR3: TGTGCCAGCAGCTTACCAGCCGGGACTAGCGGTTACCAAGAGACCCAGTACTTC. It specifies CASSLPAGTSGYQETQYF.

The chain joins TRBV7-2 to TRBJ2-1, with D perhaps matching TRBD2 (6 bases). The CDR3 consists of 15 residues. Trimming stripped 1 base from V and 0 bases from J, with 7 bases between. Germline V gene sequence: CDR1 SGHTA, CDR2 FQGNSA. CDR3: CASSLVGSSYNEQFF. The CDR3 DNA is TGTGCCAGCAGCTTAGTCGGGAGCTCCTACAATGAGCAGTTCTTC.

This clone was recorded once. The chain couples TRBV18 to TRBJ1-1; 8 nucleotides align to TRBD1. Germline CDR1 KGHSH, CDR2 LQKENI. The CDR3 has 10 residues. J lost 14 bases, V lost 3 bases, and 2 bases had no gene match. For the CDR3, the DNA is TGTGCCAGCTCACCTGGGACAGGATTCTTT. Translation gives CASSPGTGFF.

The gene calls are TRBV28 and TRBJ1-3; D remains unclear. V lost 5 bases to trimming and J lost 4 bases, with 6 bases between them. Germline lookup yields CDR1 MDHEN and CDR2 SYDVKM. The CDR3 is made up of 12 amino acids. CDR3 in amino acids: CASSPVGNTIYF. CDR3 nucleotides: TGTGCCAGCAGTCCAGTCGGAAACACCATATATTTT.

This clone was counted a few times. CDR3 in amino acids: CATSRGGSTSTDTQYF. The DNA for the CDR3 is TGTGCCACCAGCAGAGGAGGAAGTACTAGCACAGATACGCAGTATTTT. V and J are TRBV15 and TRBJ2-3; D is undetermined. Germline CDR1 reads LNHNV; CDR2 reads YYDKDF (reference sequence). V lost 1 base and J lost 0, with 11 bases in between. The CDR3 has 16 amino acids. The complete variable domain, with remaining parts taken from reference TRBV15 and TRBJ2-3, reads DAMVIQNPRYQVTQFGKPVTLSCSQTLNHNVMYWYQQKSSQAPKLLFHYYDKDFNNEADTPDNFQSRRPNTSFCFLDIRSPGLGDTAMYLCATSRGGSTSTDTQYFGPGTRLTVL.

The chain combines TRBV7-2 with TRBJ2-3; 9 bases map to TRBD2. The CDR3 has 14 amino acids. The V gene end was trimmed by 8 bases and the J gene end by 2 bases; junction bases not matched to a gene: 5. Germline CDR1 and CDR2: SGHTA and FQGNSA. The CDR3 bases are TGTGCCAGCGGGCTAGCGGGAACCACAGATACGCAGTATTTT. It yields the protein CASGLAGTTDTQYF. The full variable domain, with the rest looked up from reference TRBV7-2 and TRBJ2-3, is GAGVSQSPSNKVTEKGKDVELRCDPISGHTALYWYRQSLGQGLEFLIYFQGNSAPDKSGLPSDRFSAERTGGSVSTLTIQRTQQEDSAVYLCASGLAGTTDTQYFGPGTRLTVL.

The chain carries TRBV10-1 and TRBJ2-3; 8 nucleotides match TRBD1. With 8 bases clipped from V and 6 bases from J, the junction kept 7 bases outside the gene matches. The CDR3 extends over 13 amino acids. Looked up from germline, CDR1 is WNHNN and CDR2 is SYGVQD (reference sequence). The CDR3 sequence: CASGGQAGDTQYF. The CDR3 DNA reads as TGCGCCAGCGGGGGACAGGCAGGTGATACGCAGTATTTT.

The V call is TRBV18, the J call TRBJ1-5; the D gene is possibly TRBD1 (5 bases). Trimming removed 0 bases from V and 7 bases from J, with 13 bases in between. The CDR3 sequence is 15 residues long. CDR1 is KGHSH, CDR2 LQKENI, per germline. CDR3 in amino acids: CASSPPGRGEQPQHF. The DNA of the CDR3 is TGTGCCAGCTCACCACCGGGTAGGGGTGAGCAGCCCCAGCATTTT. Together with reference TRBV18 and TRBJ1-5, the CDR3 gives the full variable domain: NAGVMQNPRHLVRRRGQEARLRCSPMKGHSHVYWYRQLPEEGLKFMVYLQKENIIDESGMPKERFSAEFPKEGPSILRIQQVVRGDSAAYFCASSPPGRGEQPQHFGDGTRLSIL.

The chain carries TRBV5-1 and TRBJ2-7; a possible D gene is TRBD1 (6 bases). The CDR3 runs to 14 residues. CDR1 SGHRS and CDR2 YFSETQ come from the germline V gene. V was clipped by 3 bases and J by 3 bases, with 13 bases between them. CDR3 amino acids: CASSSYRASYEQYF. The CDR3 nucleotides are TGCGCCAGCAGCTCCTACAGGGCGAGCTACGAGCAGTACTTC.

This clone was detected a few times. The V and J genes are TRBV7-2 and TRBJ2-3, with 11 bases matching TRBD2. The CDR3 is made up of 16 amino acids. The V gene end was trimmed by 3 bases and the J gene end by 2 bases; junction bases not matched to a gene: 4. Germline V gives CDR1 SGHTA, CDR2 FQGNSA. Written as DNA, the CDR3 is TGTGCCAGCAGCTTGGTAGCGGGGGGGTTCACAGATACGCAGTATTTT. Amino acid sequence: CASSLVAGGFTDTQYF.

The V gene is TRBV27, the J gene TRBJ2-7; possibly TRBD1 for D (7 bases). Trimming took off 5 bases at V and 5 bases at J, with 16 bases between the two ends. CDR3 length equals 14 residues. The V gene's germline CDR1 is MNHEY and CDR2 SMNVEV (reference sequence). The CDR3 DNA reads TGTGCCAGCAGTGGGCCAGGGGGGATCGACGAGCAGTACTTC. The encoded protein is CASSGPGGIDEQYF.

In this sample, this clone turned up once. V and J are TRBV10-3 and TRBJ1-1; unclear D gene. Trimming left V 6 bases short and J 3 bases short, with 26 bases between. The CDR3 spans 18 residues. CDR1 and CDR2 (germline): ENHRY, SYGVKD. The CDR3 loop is CAIRRPTGSPGTHTEAFF. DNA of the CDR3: TGTGCCATCAGGCGGCCTACGGGGTCACCGGGAACTCACACTGAAGCTTTCTTT.

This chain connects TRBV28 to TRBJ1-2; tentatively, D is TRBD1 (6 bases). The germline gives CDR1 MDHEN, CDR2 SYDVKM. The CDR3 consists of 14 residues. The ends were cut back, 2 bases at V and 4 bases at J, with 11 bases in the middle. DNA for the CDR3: TGTGCCAGCAGTTTAGGACAGCAATCCTATGGCTACACCTTC. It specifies CASSLGQQSYGYTF.

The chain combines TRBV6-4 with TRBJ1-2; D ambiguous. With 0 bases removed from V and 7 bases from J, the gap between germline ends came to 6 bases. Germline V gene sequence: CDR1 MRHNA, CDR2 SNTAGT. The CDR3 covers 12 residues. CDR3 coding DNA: TGTGCCAGCAGTGACTCAGAGGGTGGCTACACCTTC. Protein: CASSDSEGGYTF.

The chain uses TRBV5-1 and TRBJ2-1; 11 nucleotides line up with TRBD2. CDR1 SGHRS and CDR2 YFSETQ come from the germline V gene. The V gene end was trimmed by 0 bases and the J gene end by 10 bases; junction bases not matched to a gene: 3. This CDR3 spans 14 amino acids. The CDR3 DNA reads TGCGCCAGCAGCTTGGAACTAGCGGGAGAGGAGCAGTTCTTC. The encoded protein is CASSLELAGEEQFF.

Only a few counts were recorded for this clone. The CDR3 sequence is CASSASTGGKETQYF. Here the CDR3 DNA reads TGTGCCAGTAGTGCCTCGACAGGGGGCAAAGAGACCCAGTACTTC. This chain connects TRBV19 to TRBJ2-5; 10 bases are shared with TRBD1. This CDR3 has 15 amino acids. The V gene's germline CDR1 is LNHDA and CDR2 SQIVND (reference sequence). J was trimmed by 3 bases and V by 5 bases; bases with no gene match: 6.

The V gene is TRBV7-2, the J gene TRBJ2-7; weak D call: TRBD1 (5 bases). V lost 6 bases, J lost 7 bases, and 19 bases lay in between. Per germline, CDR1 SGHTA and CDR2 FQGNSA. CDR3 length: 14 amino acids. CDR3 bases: TGTGCCAGCAGGGATAGGGGAATGCTAGGGGAGCAGTACTTC. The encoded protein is CASRDRGMLGEQYF.

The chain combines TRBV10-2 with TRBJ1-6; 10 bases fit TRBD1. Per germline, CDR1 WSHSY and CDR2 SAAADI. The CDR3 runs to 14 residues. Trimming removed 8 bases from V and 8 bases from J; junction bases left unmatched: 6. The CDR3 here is CASLRDRGDSPLHF. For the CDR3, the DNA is TGCGCCAGCCTCCGGGACAGGGGAGATTCACCCCTCCACTTT.

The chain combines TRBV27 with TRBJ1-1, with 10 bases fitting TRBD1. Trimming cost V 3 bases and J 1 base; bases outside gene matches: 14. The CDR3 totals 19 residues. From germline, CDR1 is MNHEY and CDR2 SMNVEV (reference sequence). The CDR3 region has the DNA TGTGCCAGCAGTTTTCGCCCGGTTTCGCGACAGGGGGCGAACACTGAAGCTTTCTTT. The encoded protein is CASSFRPVSRQGANTEAFF.